A few counts support the clone carrying this T cell receptor (beta chain). The length of the CDR3 is 16 residues. The V gene's germline CDR1 is LNHDA and CDR2 SQIVND (reference sequence). V lost 3 bases to trimming and J lost 7 bases; unmatched junction nucleotides: 9. The data derive from a study of cytomegalovirus exposure and HLA in healthy donors. It was with 60 Vbeta and 13 Jbeta primers that the PCR ran. Measured with immunoSEQ multiplex PCR; TCRdb has only the in-frame clones, and not every one. This table has tens of thousands of clones, over 40% appearing once. The chain employs TRBV19 and TRBJ1-6; TRBD1 agrees at 7 bases. The sample was PBMCs. This receptor was taken from a woman aged 40 to 49 in good health and CMV-seropositive. The chain's CDR3 is CASSMGKQGSNSPLHF. The CDR3 DNA follows: TGTGCCAGTAGTATGGGTAAACAGGGGTCCAATTCACCCCTCCACTTT. Using reference TRBV19 and TRBJ1-6 for the parts outside the CDR3, the full variable domain is DGGITQSPKYLFRKEGQNVTLSCEQNLNHDAMYWYRQDPGQGLRLIYYSQIVNDFQKGDIAEGYSVSREKKESFPLTVTSAQKNPTAFYLCASSMGKQGSNSPLHFGNGTRLTVT.